In this sample, the clone carrying this TCR beta chain turned up once. These data come from a study of blood T cell repertoires in COVID-19. Clones were read by immunoSEQ multiplex PCR, and TCRdb kept only the in-frame ones, dropping some. The sample includes about 400,000 clones, around 87% of them seen just once. What was sequenced was PBMCs or T cells enriched from blood (not recorded which). The clonotype comes from a man aged 35 to 55 in a cohort exposed to, infected with or recovered from COVID-19 (not recorded which).

The CDR3, as DNA: TGTGCCAGCAACAGGGAAGGGCGGGCTAACTATGGCTACACCTTC. It specifies CASNREGRANYGYTF. The rearrangement links TRBV6-5 to TRBJ1-2, with TRBD1 as a possible D gene (6 bases). The CDR3 loop spans 15 amino acids. The V end lost 7 bases, the J end lost 0 bases, and 15 bases lay between the germline ends. Per germline, CDR1 MNHEY and CDR2 SVGAGI.